This T cell receptor (beta chain) was identified in a study of sequential checkpoint blockade in melanoma. Turning to this clone: A base was left unread or ambiguous, and X is written for its residue.

Described treatment: randomized to nivolumab then ipilimumab (arm A) or the reverse (arm B). TCRdb's table, derived via immunoSEQ multiplex PCR, lists solely in-frame clones and lacks some. The data show some 9,200 clones, with approximately 23% seen just once and around a tenth held by the top ten. Trimming took off 10 bases at V and 1 base at J, with 19 bases between the two ends. This CDR3 region has 15 residues. Germline V CDR1 and CDR2: LNHDA, SQIVND (reference sequence). The J gene is TRBJ1-1, the V gene TRBV19, with a weak D call TRBD1 (5 bases). Sequencing was performed on tumor tissue (inferred from file names), taken from a patient given nivolumab and ipilimumab in sequence. The receptor was derived from a human donor with melanoma. The CDR3 nucleotides read TGTGCCARTAGAACCGGGACGACTAAGAACACTGAAGCTTTCTTT. Translating it yields CAXRTGTTKNTEAFF.